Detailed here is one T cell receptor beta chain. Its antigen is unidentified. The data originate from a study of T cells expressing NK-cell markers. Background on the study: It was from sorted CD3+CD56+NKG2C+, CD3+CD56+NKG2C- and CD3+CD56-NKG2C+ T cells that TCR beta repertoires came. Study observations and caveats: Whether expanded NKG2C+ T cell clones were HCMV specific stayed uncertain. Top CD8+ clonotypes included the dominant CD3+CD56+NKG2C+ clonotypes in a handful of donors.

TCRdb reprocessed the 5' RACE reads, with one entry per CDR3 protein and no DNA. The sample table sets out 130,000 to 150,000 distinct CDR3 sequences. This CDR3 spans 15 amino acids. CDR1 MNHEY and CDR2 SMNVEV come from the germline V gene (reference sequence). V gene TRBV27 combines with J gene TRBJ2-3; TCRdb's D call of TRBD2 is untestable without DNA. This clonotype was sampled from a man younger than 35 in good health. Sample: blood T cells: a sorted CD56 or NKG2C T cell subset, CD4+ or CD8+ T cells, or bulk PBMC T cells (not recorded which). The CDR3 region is CASSLSGSPSGTQYF.